This entry lists 24 T cell receptor beta chains sequenced from one sample in a study of blood T cell repertoires in COVID-19. Repertoires were generated with immunoSEQ multiplex PCR, while TCRdb's copy carries only in-frame clones and drops some. The table shows under 250,000 clones, with roughly 84% occurring only once. The sequenced sample consisted of peripheral blood. The origin of the receptors is a woman in her forties who had recovered from COVID-19.

The rearrangement links TRBV11-2 to TRBJ2-1; 10 bases line up with TRBD2. This CDR3 is 15 amino acids long. Germline V gene data show CDR1 as SGHAT and CDR2 as FQNNGV. The V gene end was trimmed by 5 bases and the J gene end by 4 bases; junction bases not matched to a gene: 5. CDR3 DNA: TGTGCCAGCAGCATTCCTAGCGGGGGTTACAATGAGCAGTTCTTC. Translating it yields CASSIPSGGYNEQFF.

This clone occurred once. The rearrangement joins TRBV10-1 to TRBJ2-3; 9 nucleotides align to TRBD1. CDR3 length: 14 amino acids. Germline assignment: CDR1 WNHNN and CDR2 SYGVQD (reference sequence). After removal of 7 bases from V and 3 bases from J, the junction contained 5 bases not matched to a gene. The CDR3 DNA sequence: TGCGCCAGCACGCGGGACAGGGCGACAGATACGCAGTATTTT. Its protein is CASTRDRATDTQYF.

This chain links TRBV6-2 or TRBV6-3 with TRBJ1-1; a possible D gene is TRBD1 (6 bases). The CDR3 totals 17 residues. V shed 0 bases and J shed 1 base, with 15 bases lying between them. CDR1 and CDR2 (germline): MNHEY, SVGEGT. The CDR3 loop is CASSYSIWDTKNTEAFF. CDR3 DNA sequence: TGTGCCAGCAGTTACTCGATATGGGACACCAAGAACACTGAAGCTTTCTTT.

V is TRBV5-6 and J is TRBJ2-4; D not resolved. Trimming cost V 1 base and J 4 bases, with 9 bases left between them. Germline V gene data show CDR1 as SGHDT and CDR2 as YYEEEE. The CDR3 has 14 residues. This chain's CDR3 is CASSLLSGKNIQYF. CDR3 DNA sequence: TGTGCCAGCAGCTTGCTTTCAGGAAAAAACATTCAGTACTTC.

This clone was observed a few times. This rearrangement joins TRBV6-5 to TRBJ2-1, with TRBD1 matching over 10 bases. Looked up from germline, CDR1 is MNHEY and CDR2 is SVGAGI. This CDR3 spans 15 amino acids. V shed 5 bases and J 9 bases; nucleotides not matched to a gene: 10. CDR3 amino acids: CASSPGQGIGSEQFF. The CDR3 DNA follows: TGTGCCAGCAGTCCGGGACAGGGGATCGGGAGTGAGCAGTTCTTC.

The J gene is TRBJ2-5, the V gene TRBV6-6, with a weak D call TRBD1 (5 bases). V was shortened by 10 bases and J by 7 bases, with 22 bases between the two germline ends. Germline V gene data show CDR1 as MNHNY and CDR2 as SVGAGI (reference sequence). This CDR3 is 14 amino acids long. CDR3 coding DNA: TGTGCCACCTCCCTTGGCGAAGGGGTGGGGACCCAGTACTTC. Amino acid sequence: CATSLGEGVGTQYF.

V and J are TRBV6-5 and TRBJ2-1, with a weak D call TRBD2 (6 bases). Germline V gene data show CDR1 as MNHEY and CDR2 as SVGAGI. This CDR3 spans 13 amino acids. V shed 0 bases and J shed 13 bases, with 13 bases lying between them. The CDR3 DNA reads TGTGCCAGCAGTTACTCCTGGGGAGGACGACAGTTCTTC. It encodes CASSYSWGGRQFF.

This chain connects TRBV9 to TRBJ2-2; 15 bases map to TRBD2. The junction had 11 bases not matched to a gene; V was cut back by 3 bases and J by 5 bases. Germline V gene sequence: CDR1 SGDLS, CDR2 YYNGEE. The CDR3 consists of 19 residues. In nucleotides, the CDR3 is TGTGCCAGCAGCGGATCCGGGACTAGCGGGGGGCCGGGGACCGGGGAGCTGTTTTTT. This codes for CASSGSGTSGGPGTGELFF.

This chain joins TRBV5-1 and TRBJ1-1; D unresolved. CDR3 length equals 13 residues. With 1 base removed from V and 10 bases from J, the gap between germline ends came to 14 bases. Germline CDR1 reads SGHRS; CDR2 reads YFSETQ. For the CDR3, the DNA is TGCGCCAGCAGCTTGAGGAGGGAGGATACAGCTTTCTTT. Its protein product is CASSLRREDTAFF.

The chain couples TRBV9 to TRBJ1-6, with D tentatively TRBD1 (6 bases). The CDR3 totals 15 residues. The V end was cut by 4 bases, the J end by 7 bases, with 15 bases between. The germline V gene encodes CDR1 SGDLS and CDR2 YYNGEE. CDR3: CASSPDSGGNSPLHF. The CDR3 DNA is TGTGCCAGCAGCCCAGACAGCGGGGGCAATTCACCCCTCCACTTT.

V and J are TRBV5-1 and TRBJ1-4; tentative D call: TRBD1 (6 bases). This CDR3 spans 14 amino acids. Germline CDR1 is SGHRS and CDR2 is YFSETQ. V dropped 5 bases and J dropped 4 bases, with 12 bases sitting between them. In DNA form, the CDR3 reads TGCGCCAGCAGGAGGACAGAGGGTAATGAAAAACTGTTTTTT. Protein sequence: CASRRTEGNEKLFF.

This chain links TRBV30 with TRBJ2-3; D is perhaps TRBD1 (6 bases). Germline CDR1 is GTSNPN and CDR2 is SVGIG (reference sequence). The V and J ends lost 4 bases and 2 bases respectively, with 13 bases between them. This CDR3 comprises 14 residues. The CDR3 DNA follows: TGTGCCTGGAATCTACAGGGAACCACAGATACGCAGTATTTT. This translates into CAWNLQGTTDTQYF.

The CDR3 reads CASSQGGGVETQYF. In nucleotides, the CDR3 is TGCGCCAGCAGCCAAGGAGGTGGTGTCGAGACCCAGTACTTC. The V gene is TRBV4-1, the J gene TRBJ2-5; D remains ambiguous. CDR1 is MGHRA and CDR2 is YSYEKL in the germline V gene. Trimming removed 1 base at V and 5 bases at J, with 11 bases between. The CDR3 has 14 amino acids.

The chain recombines TRBV6-7 with TRBJ1-4; D unresolved. TRBV6-7 counts as an open reading frame of uncertain function. With 7 bases removed from V and 8 bases from J, the gap between germline ends came to 20 bases. The CDR3 totals 15 residues. The CDR3 sequence: CASTPGRGLGEKLFF. For the CDR3, the DNA is TGTGCCAGCACTCCCGGCAGAGGGCTCGGCGAAAAACTGTTTTTT.

This chain uses TRBV7-3 with TRBJ1-1, with D possibly TRBD1 on 5 matching bases. The CDR3 covers 13 residues. Germline V gene data show CDR1 as SGHTA and CDR2 as FQGTGA. Trimming pared 2 bases from V and 2 bases from J, leaving 6 bases between. CDR3 in amino acids: CASSLQGNTEAFF. The CDR3 region has the DNA TGTGCCAGCAGCTTACAGGGCAACACTGAAGCTTTCTTT.

J is TRBJ1-6 and V is TRBV10-3; D possibly corresponds to TRBD1 (6 bases). This CDR3 comprises 15 residues. V was pared by 4 bases and J by 6 bases, with 13 bases between. The germline V gene has CDR1 ENHRY and CDR2 SYGVKD. The CDR3 DNA reads as TGTGCCATCAGTGGAGGACAGACCAGTAATTCACCCCTCCACTTT. It translates to CAISGGQTSNSPLHF.

In this sample, this clone turned up a few times. The chain links TRBV27 to TRBJ2-2, with 10 bases fitting TRBD1. Trimming took 6 bases from V and 3 from J; bases not matched to a gene: 4. This CDR3 is 15 amino acids long. Germline V gene data show CDR1 as MNHEY and CDR2 as SMNVEV (reference sequence). This CDR3 reads CASRPGQGYTGELFF. In DNA, the CDR3 is TGTGCCAGCAGGCCGGGACAGGGGTACACCGGGGAGCTGTTTTTT.

This chain uses TRBV27 with TRBJ2-2; 9 bases align to TRBD1. This CDR3 region has 18 residues. Germline loops: CDR1 MNHEY, CDR2 SMNVEV (reference sequence). The V and J ends lost 0 bases and 4 bases, in that order; junction bases with no gene match: 9. CDR3: CASSLSHQQGAFTGELFF. CDR3 sequence (DNA): TGTGCCAGCAGTTTATCGCACCAACAGGGGGCTTTCACCGGGGAGCTGTTTTTT.

CDR3 nucleotide sequence: TGTGCCAGCAGGCTGACAGCGTACACTGAAGCTTTCTTT. Translation: CASRLTAYTEAFF. J is TRBJ1-1 and V is TRBV12-3 or TRBV12-4, with D perhaps TRBD1 (5 bases). CDR3 length: 13 amino acids. Trimming removed 6 bases from V and 3 bases from J, with 11 bases in between.

As for this clone: Other nucleotide sequences in the sample specify the same CDR3. The chain joins TRBV10-3 to TRBJ1-5; D possibly corresponds to TRBD1 (6 bases). The CDR3 loop spans 14 amino acids. Germline-derived CDR1 and CDR2 are ENHRY and SYGVKD. Trimming took off 6 bases at V and 3 bases at J, with 12 bases between the two ends. CDR3 protein: CAISLRDTNQPQHF. The CDR3 region has the DNA TGTGCCATCAGCCTCCGGGACACCAATCAGCCCCAGCATTTT.

This chain uses TRBV27 with TRBJ2-7; 10 bases fit TRBD1. The CDR3 covers 15 residues. V shed 6 bases, J shed 2 bases, and the junction held 7 bases outside the gene matches. Germline V gene sequence: CDR1 MNHEY, CDR2 SMNVEV (reference sequence). CDR3 region: CASSPGTGDTYEQYF. The CDR3 DNA is TGTGCCAGCAGCCCCGGGACAGGGGACACCTACGAGCAGTACTTC.

The V call is TRBV19, the J call TRBJ1-5, with D perhaps TRBD1 (6 bases). This CDR3 has 13 amino acids. The V gene's germline CDR1 is LNHDA and CDR2 SQIVND (reference sequence). V was trimmed by 11 bases and J by 5 bases, leaving 16 bases between them. The CDR3 here is CAVRGGNYQPQHF. The DNA for the CDR3 is TGTGCCGTCAGGGGAGGGAATTATCAGCCCCAGCATTTT.

This chain uses TRBV18 with TRBJ1-1; D remains ambiguous. This CDR3 has 12 amino acids. The V and J ends lost 6 bases and 5 bases respectively, with 10 bases between them. Germline CDR1 reads KGHSH; CDR2 reads LQKENI. The CDR3 sequence: CASSKYGTEAFF. The CDR3 DNA reads TGTGCCAGCTCCAAATACGGGACTGAAGCTTTCTTT.

The chain employs TRBV11-2 and TRBJ2-7; TRBD1 matches 7 bases. V gave up 5 bases and J gave up 2 bases; unmatched junction bases: 12. Germline CDR1 reads SGHAT; CDR2 reads FQNNGV. The CDR3 length is 16 residues. The chain's CDR3 is CASSPDRQGGAYEQYF. Here the CDR3 DNA reads TGTGCCAGCAGCCCAGACCGACAGGGCGGAGCCTACGAGCAGTACTTC.